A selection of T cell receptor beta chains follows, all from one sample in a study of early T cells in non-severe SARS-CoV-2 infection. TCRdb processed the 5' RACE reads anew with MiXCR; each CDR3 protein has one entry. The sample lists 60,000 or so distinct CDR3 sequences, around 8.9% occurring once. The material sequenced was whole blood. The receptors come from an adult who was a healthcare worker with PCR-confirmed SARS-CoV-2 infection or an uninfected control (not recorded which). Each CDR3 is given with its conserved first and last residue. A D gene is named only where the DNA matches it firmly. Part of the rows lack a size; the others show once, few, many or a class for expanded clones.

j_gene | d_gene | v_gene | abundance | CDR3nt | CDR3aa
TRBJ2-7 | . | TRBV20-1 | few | TGCAGTGCTAGAGTGGGAACCGAGCAGTACTTC | CSARVGTEQYF
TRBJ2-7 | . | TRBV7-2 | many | TGTGCCAGCAGCTTACGGCCACCAGGGGGGACGGCGAACGAGCAGTACTTC | CASSLRPPGGTANEQYF
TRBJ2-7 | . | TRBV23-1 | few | TGCGCCAGCAGTCAATCGGCAAAGGTAGCGGTAGAGCAGTACTTC | CASSQSAKVAVEQYF
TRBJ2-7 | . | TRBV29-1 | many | TGCAGCGTTGAAAGTAGCCCCTACGAGCAGTACTTC | CSVESSPYEQYF
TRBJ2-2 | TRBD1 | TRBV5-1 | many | TGCGCCAGTTCGCCAGGGGGCACCACCGGGGAGCTGTTTTTT | CASSPGGTTGELFF
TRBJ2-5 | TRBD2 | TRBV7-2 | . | TGTGCCAGCAGCTCGGGGACTAGCGCCGATCAAGACACCCAGTACTTC | CASSSGTSADQDTQYF
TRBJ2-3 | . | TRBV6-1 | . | TGTGCCAGCAGGGGGACATCAGATACGCAGTATTTT | CASRGTSDTQYF
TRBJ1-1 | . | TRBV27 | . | TGTGCCAGCAGGGTAGGCAGGGCGGACACTGAAGCTTTCTTT | CASRVGRADTEAFF
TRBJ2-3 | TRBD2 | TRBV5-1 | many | TGCGCCAGCAGCACCGGGACTAGCGGGAGTGCAGATACGCAGTATTTT | CASSTGTSGSADTQYF
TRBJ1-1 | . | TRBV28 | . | TGTGCCAGCAGCCCGAACACTGAAGCTTTCTTT | CASSPNTEAFF
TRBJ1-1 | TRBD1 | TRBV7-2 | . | TGTGCCAGCAGCCTACGGACAGGACCTATGAACACTGAAGCTTTCTTT | CASSLRTGPMNTEAFF
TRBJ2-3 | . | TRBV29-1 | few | TGCAGCGTTGATCTAACAGATACGCAGTATTTT | CSVDLTDTQYF
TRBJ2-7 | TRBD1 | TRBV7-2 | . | TGTGCCAGCAGCTTAGAGGGGGCGACATCCTACGAGCAGTACTTC | CASSLEGATSYEQYF
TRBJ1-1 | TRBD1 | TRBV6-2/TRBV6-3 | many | TGTGCCAGCAGACCCGGACAGGGGATGGGAAACACTGAAGCTTTCTTT | CASRPGQGMGNTEAFF
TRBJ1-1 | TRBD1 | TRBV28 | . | TGTGCCAGCAGTTATCAGACAGGGAGGAACACTGAAGCTTTCTTT | CASSYQTGRNTEAFF
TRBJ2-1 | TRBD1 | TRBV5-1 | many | TGCGCCAGCACCGCGGACAGGTCCAATGAGCAGTTCTTC | CASTADRSNEQFF
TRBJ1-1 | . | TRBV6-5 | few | TGTGCCAGCAGTCCCCGACCTATACTAGGGGAAGCTTTCTTT | CASSPRPILGEAFF
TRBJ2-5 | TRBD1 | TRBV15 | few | TGTGCCACCAGCAGAGGACAGGGAAGGCAAGAGACCCAGTACTTC | CATSRGQGRQETQYF
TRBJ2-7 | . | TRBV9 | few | TGTGCCAGCAACCGCGTCGGACAAACTCCTACCGAGCAGTACTTC | CASNRVGQTPTEQYF
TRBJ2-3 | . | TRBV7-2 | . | TGTGCCAGCAGCTTAGTGGGCGGTCCCACAGATACGCAGTATTTT | CASSLVGGPTDTQYF
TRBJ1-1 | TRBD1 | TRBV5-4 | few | TGTGCCAGCAGCCCGCAACAGGGGGCAATTGAAGCTTTCTTT | CASSPQQGAIEAFF
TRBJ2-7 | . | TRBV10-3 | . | TGTGCCATCAGACCCGGCAACTCCTACGAGCAGTACTTC | CAIRPGNSYEQYF
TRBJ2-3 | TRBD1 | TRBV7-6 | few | TGTGCCAGCAGCTTATCGGCAGGGGGCAACACAGATACGCAGTATTTT | CASSLSAGGNTDTQYF
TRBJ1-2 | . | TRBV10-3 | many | TGTGCCATCAGTGAGTCCACAGGTGATGGCTACACCTTC | CAISESTGDGYTF
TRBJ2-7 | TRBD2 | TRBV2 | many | TGTGCCAGCAGTGAAGGGACTAGCGGATTCTCCTACGAGCAGTACTTC | CASSEGTSGFSYEQYF
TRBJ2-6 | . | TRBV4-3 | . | TGCGCCAGCAGCCCCTCCGGGGCCAACGTCCTGACTTTC | CASSPSGANVLTF
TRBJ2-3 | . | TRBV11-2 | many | TGTGCCAGCAGCGACCACGATACGCAGTATTTT | CASSDHDTQYF
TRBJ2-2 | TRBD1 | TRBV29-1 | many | TGCAGCGTAGCCAGGGACAGCTCAAACACCGGGGAGCTGTTTTTT | CSVARDSSNTGELFF
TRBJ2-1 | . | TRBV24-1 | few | TGTGCCACCAGTGATCCTCGGGACTCACAGTTCTTC | CATSDPRDSQFF
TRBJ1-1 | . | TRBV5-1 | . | TGCGCCAGCAGCTTGGGCCGGCAGGACACTGAAGCTTTCTTT | CASSLGRQDTEAFF
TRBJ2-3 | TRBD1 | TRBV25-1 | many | TGTGCCAGCTCACCTGACAGGGTGGCCACAGATACGCAGTATTTT | CASSPDRVATDTQYF
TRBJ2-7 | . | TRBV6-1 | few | TGTGCCAGCAGTGAAGGAGGGATAAGCTCCTACGAGCAGTACTTC | CASSEGGISSYEQYF
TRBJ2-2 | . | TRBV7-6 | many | TGTGCCAGCAGCAAGGACTATGAAGGCACCGGGGAGCTGTTTTTT | CASSKDYEGTGELFF
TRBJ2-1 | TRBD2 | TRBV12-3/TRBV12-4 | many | TGTGCCAGCAGAAGACTAGCGGGAGGGCCGACCTACAATGAGCAGTTCTTC | CASRRLAGGPTYNEQFF
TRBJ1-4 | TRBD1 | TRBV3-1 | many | TGTGCCAGCAGCCGACGGGGACAGGGGAATGAAAAACTGTTTTTT | CASSRRGQGNEKLFF
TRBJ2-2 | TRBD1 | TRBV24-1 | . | TGTGCCACCAGTGATTTGCCCCTTGGACAGGGGAACACCGGGGAGCTGTTTTTT | CATSDLPLGQGNTGELFF
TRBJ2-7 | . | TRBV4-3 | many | TGCGCCAGCAGCCAAGGACTGACAGACTCCTACGAGCAGTACTTC | CASSQGLTDSYEQYF
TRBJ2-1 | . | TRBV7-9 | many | TGTGCCAGCAGCTTATTCCAGCGTCCCAATGAGCAGTTCTTC | CASSLFQRPNEQFF
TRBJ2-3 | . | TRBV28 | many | TGTGCCAGCAGTTTAAGGGGTGATACGCAGTATTTT | CASSLRGDTQYF
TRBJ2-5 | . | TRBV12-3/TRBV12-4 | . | TGTGCCAGCAGTCCGGGACTGAAAGAGACCCAGTACTTC | CASSPGLKETQYF
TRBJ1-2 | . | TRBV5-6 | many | TGTGCCAGCACCCCCCCCGGGGGACTGTATGGCTACACCTTC | CASTPPGGLYGYTF
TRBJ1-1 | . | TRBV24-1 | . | TGTGCCACCAGTGATAGCACTGAAGCTTTCTTT | CATSDSTEAFF
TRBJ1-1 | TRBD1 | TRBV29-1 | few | TGCAGCGTGGGACAGGGGAACACTGAAGCTTTCTTT | CSVGQGNTEAFF
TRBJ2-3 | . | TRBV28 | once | TGTGCCAGCAGTTTAGGTAGCCTGCCAGATACGCAGTATTTT | CASSLGSLPDTQYF
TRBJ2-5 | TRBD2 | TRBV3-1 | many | TGTGCCAGCAGCCTCACTAGCGGGAGCTCCCAAGAGACCCAGTACTTC | CASSLTSGSSQETQYF
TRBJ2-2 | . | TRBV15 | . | TGTGCCACCAGCAGAGATCGCCACGGGGAGCTGTTTTTT | CATSRDRHGELFF
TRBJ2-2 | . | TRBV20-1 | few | TGCAGTGCTAGGGAACAGGGTAACGGGGAGCTGTTTTTT | CSAREQGNGELFF
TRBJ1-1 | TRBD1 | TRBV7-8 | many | TGTGCCAGCAGCTTAATATCGGGATATCAGGGGGCTGAAGCTTTCTTT | CASSLISGYQGAEAFF
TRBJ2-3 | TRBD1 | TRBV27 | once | TGTGCCAGCAGTTTACGACAGGGGTTAGATACGCAGTATTTT | CASSLRQGLDTQYF
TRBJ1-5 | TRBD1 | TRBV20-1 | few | TGCAGTGCTAGTGAGGGACAGAGAAATCAGCCCCAGCATTTT | CSASEGQRNQPQHF